This T cell receptor (beta chain) was obtained from a study of tumor and adjacent non-tumor tissue in lung cancer (dated by TCRdb to the late 2010s). Study-level background: By cancer type, the cohort comprised under 15 adenocarcinoma patients, 2 squamous cell carcinoma patients and 1 small cell lung cancer patient. The roughly 15 patients were aged about 30 to 76 years, included around ten men and 5 women, and had TNM stage I to III disease. Sequencing produced 100 million to 150 million productive TCRbeta reads in total, an average of approximately 4.5 million reads per sample. Bulk TCRbeta repertoires were compared between lung tumor tissue and matched distant non-tumor lung tissue obtained from roughly 16 lung cancer patients. For each patient, one tumor sample and one normal lung sample were taken, giving approximately 33 paired specimens that underwent TCRbeta CDR3 sequencing. Study-wide conclusions, independent of this receptor: Because peripheral blood was not sequenced, the blood TCRbeta repertoires of the lung cancer patients in the study went unexamined. Significantly higher TCR diversity (inverse Simpson) was observed in tumor tissue than in normal lung tissue (approximately 440 vs 150, P = 0.0075, Mann-Whitney U test). Neither the sequencing platform nor unique molecular identifiers are named or mentioned anywhere in the methods. The top 100 clones made up a significantly larger cumulative share of the repertoire in normal lung than in tumor tissue. Only about 15 patients were in the cohort, and the authors stated that larger samples and more detailed clinical data are needed. TCR diversity was significantly higher in younger patients, and greater tumor TCR diversity was associated with shorter overall survival and shorter disease-free survival.

CDR1 and CDR2 were assigned from the germline V gene as SGHDN and FVKESK. Counted from cysteine to phenylalanine, this CDR3 has 19 amino acids. Kept here is only the CDR3 DNA, which spans 57 bases and is read in frame from base 1. RNA was extracted from bulk unsorted tissue and checked for quality with a NanoDrop ND-1000 and an Agilent 2100. All donors had newly diagnosed lung cancer, had not received prior chemotherapy, and were admitted for thoracic surgery in China between August and November 2014. Patients who had received previous radiotherapy or chemotherapy, or who had another concurrent cancer, were excluded from the study. Surgical tissue pieces of roughly 1-2 cm3 were preserved in RNAlater solution and stored at -80 °C until use. Library preparation used multiplex PCR. Reads for this sample came from an Illumina HiSeq 2500. TCRbeta libraries were built by three rounds of nested PCR using primers (Table S4), following protocols modified from ARM-PCR. Before sequencing, PCR products in the 200-500 bp range were cut out of the gel and cleaned up using the QIAquick gel extraction kit. As for how the authors treated the data: Trimmomatic was used to clean the reads, FLASH was used to merge the reads into complete CDR3 sequences, and MiTCR was used to assign the reads to V(D)J germline segments. Clonal diversity was computed as the inverse Simpson's index with VDJtools. In-frame sequences lacking a premature stop codon were counted as productive reads. TCRdb's own reprocessing of the public reads used fastp at Q25 and MiXCR and kept productive beta chains. For every CDR3 protein sequence, its rows merge into one entry that carries the most common genes and DNA. The V and J calls were determined by TCRdb, not by the authors. The sample data list more than 60,000 distinct CDR3 sequences, and 60% to 80% of these were observed just once. The top ten clones comprise roughly 12% of the sample.

This clonotype was counted a single time. The antigen this receptor binds is unknown. The junction and the germline gene differ at one end; a read error may be behind it. The source is a woman in her fifties or sixties with non-small cell lung cancer. The sequence links TRBV14 to TRBJ2-1, and TRBD2 matches 12 of the central bases. Source material: lung tumor tissue. The CDR3 is CASSRTRETGLAGYNDQFF. The DNA sequence follows: TGTGCCAGCAGCCGAACGCGCGAGACGGGACTAGCGGGCTACAATGATCAGTTCTTC.